Sequencing of this T cell receptor (beta chain) was carried out in a study of beta chain features in type 1 diabetes. Findings of the study overall: VDJ junctions sequenced from type 1 diabetes patients showed fewer insertions and more deletions. HLA effects on TCRB rearrangement stayed unresolved here. For patients, the naive, central memory and Treg TCRB repertoires appeared more alike than for healthy donors.

Looked up from germline, CDR1 is SQVTM and CDR2 is ANQGSEA. Losses at the gene ends were 7 bases for V and 8 bases for J; bases not matched to a gene: 13. This CDR3 comprises 15 residues. The study reverse transcribed the entire isolated RNA, so it sequenced expressed TCRB transcripts. Mean read depth for naive, central memory and regulatory T cell samples was roughly 4 million reads. The method was immunoSEQ multiplex PCR; TCRdb's version includes in-frame clones alone and lacks a portion of them. This table holds a few hundred thousand clones, about 15% found once. There are a few counts of this clone. The target antigen is unknown.

The rearrangement uses TRBV29-1 and TRBJ2-1, with 11 positions matching TRBD2. What was sequenced was naive CD4+ T cells from blood. This sequence originates from a young man in good health. This CDR3 reads CSAYSGGALVDEQFF. For the CDR3, the DNA is TGCAGCGCCTATAGCGGGGGGGCTTTAGTGGATGAGCAGTTCTTC.